Listed below are T cell receptor beta chains from one sample, sequenced in a study of blood T cell repertoires in COVID-19. Using immunoSEQ multiplex PCR, the repertoire was profiled, and TCRdb retains in-frame clones only, with some absent. The data hold a few hundred thousand clones, with about four fifths observed a single time. Sample: peripheral blood. Receptors originate from a man at least 80 years old with acute or convalescent COVID-19. CDR3s include the opening cysteine and the closing phenylalanine or tryptophan. A D gene is named only where the DNA matches it firmly. Size is stated for part of the rows, as once, few or many counts, or as a class when the clone is expanded.

d_gene	v_gene	j_gene	abundance	CDR3aa	CDR3nt
.	TRBV19	TRBJ1-5	.	CASRSRGTYQPQHF	TGTGCCAGTCGGTCCCGGGGAACCTATCAGCCCCAGCATTTT
.	TRBV19	TRBJ2-2	.	CASTPFVAERNTGELFF	TGTGCCAGTACTCCATTTGTAGCAGAGAGGAACACCGGGGAGCTGTTTTTT
.	TRBV10-3	TRBJ1-4	.	CATQRGTTNEKLFF	TGTGCCACCCAACGAGGGACTACTAATGAAAAACTGTTTTTT
.	TRBV19	TRBJ2-6	.	CASSNGRAAGANVLTF	TGTGCCAGTAGTAATGGCAGGGCGGCTGGGGCCAACGTCCTGACTTTC
.	TRBV5-1	TRBJ1-6	.	CASSLKTGSYNSPLHF	TGCGCCAGCAGCTTGAAAACAGGGAGTTATAATTCACCCCTCCACTTT
.	TRBV14	TRBJ1-1	.	CASSRLGQYDTEAFF	TGTGCCAGCAGCCGGCTCGGACAATACGACACTGAAGCTTTCTTT
.	TRBV5-5	TRBJ1-4	.	CASSFRGPTNEKLFF	TGTGCCAGCAGCTTTAGGGGCCCGACTAATGAAAAACTGTTTTTT
TRBD1	TRBV11-1	TRBJ1-5	.	CASSRDRGANQPQHF	TGTGCCAGCAGCCGGGACAGGGGAGCAAATCAGCCCCAGCATTTT
TRBD2	TRBV5-4	TRBJ2-3	.	CASSTGGGSRDTQYF	TGTGCCAGCAGCACAGGCGGGGGAAGCCGGGATACGCAGTATTTT
TRBD1	TRBV28	TRBJ1-4	.	CASSWTGGEKLFF	TGTGCCAGCAGTTGGACAGGGGGCGAAAAACTGTTTTTT
.	TRBV9	TRBJ2-1	.	CASSLRDNSYNEQFF	TGTGCCAGCAGCCTAAGGGACAACTCCTACAATGAGCAGTTCTTC
.	TRBV5-1	TRBJ1-1	.	CASSLDRPNTEAFF	TGCGCCAGCAGCTTAGACAGGCCCAACACTGAAGCTTTCTTT
TRBD1	TRBV2	TRBJ1-1	.	CASSGLGQGKTEAFF	TGTGCCAGCAGTGGGCTAGGACAGGGGAAAACTGAAGCTTTCTTT
TRBD1	TRBV2	TRBJ2-7	many	CARTGQGEYEQYF	TGTGCCAGAACGGGACAGGGGGAGTACGAGCAGTACTTC
.	TRBV5-1	TRBJ2-7	.	CASSSQGPPGDEQYF	TGCGCCAGCAGCTCCCAGGGTCCCCCAGGGGACGAGCAGTACTTC
.	TRBV10-3	TRBJ2-2	.	CAISESGSPPGTGELFF	TGTGCCATCAGTGAGTCCGGGAGCCCCCCGGGGACCGGGGAGCTGTTTTTT
.	TRBV18	TRBJ1-6	few	CASSPPSAGSRNSPLHF	TGTGCCAGCTCACCACCTTCTGCGGGCAGCCGTAATTCACCCCTCCACTTT
TRBD2	TRBV7-6	TRBJ2-2	.	CASTRRGSGGASNTGELFF	TGTGCCAGCACCCGAAGGGGTAGCGGGGGGGCTTCGAACACCGGGGAGCTGTTTTTT
.	TRBV18	TRBJ1-5	few	CASSPGHSNQPQHF	TGTGCCAGCTCACCAGGACATAGCAATCAGCCCCAGCATTTT
.	TRBV3-1/TRBV3-2	TRBJ1-2	.	CASSQEGSTNYGYTF	TGTGCCAGCAGCCAAGAGGGTAGCACCAACTATGGCTACACCTTC
.	TRBV25-1	TRBJ2-1	.	CASSGRGSQFF	TGTGCCAGCAGTGGACGGGGGTCTCAGTTCTTC
.	TRBV7-2	TRBJ2-7	.	CASSLTGSRSGEQYF	TGTGCCAGCAGCTTAACCGGGAGTAGGAGCGGCGAGCAGTACTTC
TRBD1	TRBV2	TRBJ1-5	.	CASIANRGRQPQHF	TGTGCCAGCATAGCCAACAGGGGAAGGCAGCCCCAGCATTTT
TRBD1	TRBV5-1	TRBJ2-4	.	CASSLEGQGAKNIQYF	TGCGCCAGCAGCTTGGAGGGACAGGGGGCCAAAAACATTCAGTACTTC
TRBD1	TRBV5-4	TRBJ2-5	.	CASSFGQVQETQYF	TGTGCCAGCAGCTTCGGACAGGTCCAAGAGACCCAGTACTTC
TRBD1	TRBV6-5	TRBJ2-1	.	CASGHFGQGNEQFF	TGTGCCAGCGGGCACTTTGGACAGGGCAATGAGCAGTTCTTC
TRBD1	TRBV5-4	TRBJ2-3	many	CASSLGGQGTDTQYF	TGTGCCAGCAGCTTGGGGGGACAGGGGACAGATACGCAGTATTTT
TRBD1	TRBV30	TRBJ1-1	.	CAWGDRVTEAFF	TGTGCCTGGGGGGACAGGGTGACTGAAGCTTTCTTT
TRBD1	TRBV28	TRBJ1-2	.	CASSSTGAGGYTF	TGTGCCAGCAGTTCCACAGGGGCGGGTGGCTACACCTTC
.	TRBV7-9	TRBJ2-7	.	CASSITGNYEQYF	TGTGCCAGCAGTATCACAGGGAACTACGAGCAGTACTTC
.	TRBV27	TRBJ2-2	.	CASSKNTGELFF	TGTGCCAGCAGCAAGAACACCGGGGAGCTGTTTTTT
.	TRBV5-1	TRBJ2-7	.	CASKGQTYEQYF	TGCGCCAGCAAGGGACAAACCTACGAGCAGTACTTC
TRBD1	TRBV6-6	TRBJ1-6	.	CASSYGLGTGLRGSYNSPLHF	TGTGCCAGCAGCTACGGCCTTGGGACAGGGTTACGAGGGTCCTATAATTCACCCCTCCACTTT
TRBD1	TRBV3-1/TRBV3-2	TRBJ1-4	.	CASGQVDEKLFF	TGTGCCAGCGGACAGGTGGATGAAAAACTGTTTTTT
TRBD1	TRBV6-1	TRBJ1-1	.	CASSAGTASGLQKAFF	TGTGCCAGCAGTGCAGGGACAGCCTCCGGCCTCCAGAAGGCTTTCTTT
.	TRBV5-1	TRBJ1-2	.	CASSLSGRAYGYTF	TGCGCCAGCAGCCTGTCGGGCAGGGCCTATGGCTACACCTTC
.	TRBV3-1/TRBV3-2	TRBJ1-6	.	CASSQGAGTSPLHF	TGTGCCAGCAGCCAAGGGGCAGGAACTTCACCCCTCCACTTT
.	TRBV5-5	TRBJ1-3	.	CASTTLPPGGASSGNTIYF	TGTGCCAGCACCACTCTACCCCCGGGGGGGGCAAGCTCTGGAAACACCATATATTTT
TRBD1	TRBV6-4	TRBJ2-7	.	CASSDGAQGKLREQYF	TGTGCCAGCAGTGACGGAGCACAGGGGAAGCTCCGCGAGCAGTACTTC
.	TRBV14	TRBJ2-1	.	CASSGRKGVSEQFF	TGTGCCAGCAGCGGAAGAAAAGGGGTGAGTGAGCAGTTCTTC
TRBD2	TRBV7-2	TRBJ2-5	.	CASSLAGTSGSRETQYF	TGTGCCAGCAGCTTAGCCGGGACTAGCGGGAGCAGGGAGACCCAGTACTTC
.	TRBV6-5	TRBJ1-1	.	CASRPLGGGNTEAFF	TGTGCCAGCAGGCCACTTGGGGGCGGTAACACTGAAGCTTTCTTT
.	TRBV5-4	TRBJ2-7	.	CASRLDSSSYEQYF	TGTGCCAGCAGATTGGACTCAAGCTCCTACGAGCAGTACTTC
TRBD1	TRBV7-2	TRBJ1-2	few	CASSMTGTSYGYTF	TGTGCCAGCAGCATGACAGGGACGAGCTATGGCTACACCTTC
TRBD1	TRBV3-1/TRBV3-2	TRBJ1-2	.	CASSPPLLQGANVSPLHTF	TGTGCCAGCAGCCCACCCCTCCTACAGGGGGCGAATGTCAGTCCATTACACACCTTC
.	TRBV28	TRBJ1-4	.	CASSPRKGPATNEKLFF	TGTGCCAGCAGTCCTAGAAAGGGGCCCGCAACTAATGAAAAACTGTTTTTT
.	TRBV3-1/TRBV3-2	TRBJ2-5	.	CASSQFQGRETQYF	TGTGCCAGCAGCCAATTTCAGGGAAGAGAGACCCAGTACTTC
.	TRBV19	TRBJ2-4	.	CASTQPGGLKNIQYF	TGTGCCAGTACCCAGCCGGGGGGCTTAAAAAACATTCAGTACTTC
TRBD1	TRBV28	TRBJ2-7	.	CASSLWGQGSSYEQYF	TGTGCCAGCAGTTTATGGGGACAGGGCTCCTCCTACGAGCAGTACTTC
.	TRBV12-5	TRBJ2-7	.	CASGKGVVYEQYF	TGTGCTAGTGGTAAAGGGGTTGTTTACGAGCAGTACTTC
TRBD1	TRBV7-8	TRBJ2-5	.	CASSSWTGLQTQYF	TGTGCCAGCAGCTCCTGGACAGGGTTGCAGACCCAGTACTTC
TRBD1	TRBV18	TRBJ2-3	.	CASSPQLRDRSTDTQYF	TGTGCCAGCTCACCACAGCTCCGGGACAGAAGCACAGATACGCAGTATTTT
.	TRBV6-1	TRBJ2-7	.	CASSEAPRSYEQYF	TGTGCCAGCAGTGAAGCGCCTCGGTCGTACGAGCAGTACTTC
TRBD2	TRBV24-1	TRBJ2-3	.	CATSDPLAGGVTRTQYF	TGTGCCACCAGTGATCCCCTAGCGGGAGGAGTCACGAGGACGCAGTATTTT
.	TRBV6-4	TRBJ2-6	.	CASSTRVLGSSGANVLTF	TGTGCCAGCAGTACCAGGGTCCTCGGAAGCTCTGGGGCCAACGTCCTGACTTTC
TRBD2	TRBV7-9	TRBJ2-2	.	CASSFRLAGNGRELFF	TGTGCCAGCAGCTTCCGACTAGCGGGAAACGGCAGGGAGCTGTTTTTT
.	TRBV27	TRBJ1-2	.	CASSLSGTTTGYTF	TGTGCCAGCAGTTTATCGGGTACGACTACGGGCTACACCTTC
.	TRBV20-1	TRBJ1-1	.	CRPAGDTEAFF	TGCAGACCGGCAGGGGATACTGAAGCTTTCTTT
TRBD2	TRBV19	TRBJ2-7	.	CASSRRTAGGPPEQYF	TGTGCCAGCAGTCGTCGGACGGCGGGAGGACCTCCCGAGCAGTACTTC
TRBD1	TRBV11-2	TRBJ1-2	.	CASSSPRQGLRGYTF	TGTGCCAGCAGCTCACCCCGACAGGGCCTCCGGGGCTACACCTTC